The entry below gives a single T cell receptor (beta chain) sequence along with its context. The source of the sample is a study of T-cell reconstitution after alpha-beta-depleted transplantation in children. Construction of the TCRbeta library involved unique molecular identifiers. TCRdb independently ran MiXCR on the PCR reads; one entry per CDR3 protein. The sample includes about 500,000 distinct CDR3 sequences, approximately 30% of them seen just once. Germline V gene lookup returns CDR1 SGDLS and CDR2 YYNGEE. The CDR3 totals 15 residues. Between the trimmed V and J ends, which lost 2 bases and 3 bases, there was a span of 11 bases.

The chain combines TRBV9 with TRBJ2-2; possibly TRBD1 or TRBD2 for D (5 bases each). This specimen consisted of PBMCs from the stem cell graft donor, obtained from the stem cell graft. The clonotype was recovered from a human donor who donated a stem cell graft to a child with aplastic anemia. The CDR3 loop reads CASSVGVLDTGELFF. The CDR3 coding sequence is TGTGCCAGCAGCGTGGGGGTATTGGACACCGGGGAGCTGTTTTTT.